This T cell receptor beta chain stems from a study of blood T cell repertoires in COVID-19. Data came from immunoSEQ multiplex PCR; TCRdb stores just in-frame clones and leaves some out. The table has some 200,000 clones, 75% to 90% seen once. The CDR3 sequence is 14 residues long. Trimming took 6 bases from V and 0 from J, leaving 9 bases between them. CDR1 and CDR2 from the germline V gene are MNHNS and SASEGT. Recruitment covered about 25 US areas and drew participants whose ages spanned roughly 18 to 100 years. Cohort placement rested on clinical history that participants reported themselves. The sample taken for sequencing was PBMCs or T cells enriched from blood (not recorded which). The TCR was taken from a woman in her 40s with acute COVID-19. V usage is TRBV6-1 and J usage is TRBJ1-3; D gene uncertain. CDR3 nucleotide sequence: TGTGCCAGCAGCCAACTGAGCTCTGGAAACACCATATATTTT. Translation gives CASSQLSSGNTIYF.